The clone carrying this T cell receptor (beta chain) was recorded once. Antigen unknown. Cohort: HPV-negative, locally advanced oral cavity squamous cell carcinoma patients. Some clones are missing from TCRdb's copy, which holds only in-frame ones; the method was immunoSEQ multiplex PCR. The sample records some 6,600 clones, around 40% being singletons. These data belong to a study of neoadjuvant anti-PD-1 for oral cavity cancer. Overall study context: Before surgery, most patients got three to four biweekly 3 mg/kg nivolumab doses. Non-progressing patients received a fourth nivolumab dose near day 43, then surgery on days 50-56.

Notes on the study in general: With three patients per group, TCR findings need larger cohorts.

This receptor was obtained from a person aged 35 to 85 with oral cavity squamous cell carcinoma. The sample here was tumor tissue, taken before nivolumab (anti-PD-1) treatment.

The CDR3 DNA reads TGCAGCGCCCACGGGGGGGCGAGGGCTGAAGCTTTCTTT. Translation gives CSAHGGARAEAFF. V usage is TRBV29-1 and J usage is TRBJ1-1, with D maybe TRBD1 (6 bases). Trimming took 7 bases from V and 6 from J, leaving 18 bases between them. Germline V gene lookup returns CDR1 SQVTM and CDR2 ANQGSEA. The CDR3 loop spans 13 amino acids.